These T cell receptor beta chains were read from a single sample in a study of blood T cell repertoires in COVID-19. The repertoire was sequenced with immunoSEQ multiplex PCR; TCRdb's copy has only in-frame clones and lacks some. The table lists hundreds of thousands of clones, about nine tenths of them singletons. The sequenced sample consisted of peripheral blood. These receptors all stem from a woman aged 30 to 39 with COVID-19, enrolled during active disease. Both conserved end residues are part of each CDR3. A D gene is named only where the DNA matches it firmly. Some rows have no size entry. The others give once, few or many, or a class for an expanded clone.

v_gene: TRBV19
abundance: .
j_gene: TRBJ1-2
d_gene: TRBD1
len: 15
CDR3nt: TGTGCCAGTAGTGACTGGACAGGTCCCGAAAATGGCTACACCTTC
CDR3aa: CASSDWTGPENGYTF

v_gene: TRBV10-1
abundance: .
j_gene: TRBJ1-1
d_gene: .
len: 13
CDR3nt: TGCGCCAGCAGGAGGACAGAGAACACTGAAGCTTTCTTT
CDR3aa: CASRRTENTEAFF

v_gene: TRBV7-2
abundance: .
j_gene: TRBJ2-5
d_gene: .
len: 16
CDR3nt: TGTGCCAGCAGCTTATCTTTGGGGAGCTACCAAGAGACCCAGTACTTC
CDR3aa: CASSLSLGSYQETQYF

v_gene: TRBV4-1
abundance: .
j_gene: TRBJ1-1
d_gene: TRBD1
len: 13
CDR3nt: TGCGCCAGCAGCCAGACGACAGGGACTGAAGCTTTCTTT
CDR3aa: CASSQTTGTEAFF

v_gene: TRBV19
abundance: .
j_gene: TRBJ1-2
d_gene: .
len: 16
CDR3nt: TGTGCCAGTAGTATGGTCGGGGGGATGTCCCTCTATGGCTACACCTTC
CDR3aa: CASSMVGGMSLYGYTF

v_gene: TRBV7-6
abundance: .
j_gene: TRBJ1-1
d_gene: .
len: 12
CDR3nt: TGTGCCAGCAGCATGGCCGGGTCCCCTGCTTTCTTT
CDR3aa: CASSMAGSPAFF

v_gene: TRBV18
abundance: few
j_gene: TRBJ1-1
d_gene: .
len: 13
CDR3nt: TGTGCCAGCTCACCGGAGGGTAACACTGAAGCTTTCTTT
CDR3aa: CASSPEGNTEAFF

v_gene: TRBV28
abundance: .
j_gene: TRBJ2-7
d_gene: .
len: 14
CDR3nt: TGTGCCAGCAGTCTAACCGGGAATCCCTACGAGCAGTACTTC
CDR3aa: CASSLTGNPYEQYF

v_gene: TRBV6-5
abundance: .
j_gene: TRBJ1-1
d_gene: .
len: 14
CDR3nt: TGTGCCAGCAGTTACTCGGGTGGGGCCACTGAAGCTTTCTTT
CDR3aa: CASSYSGGATEAFF

v_gene: TRBV12-5
abundance: .
j_gene: TRBJ1-5
d_gene: .
len: 13
CDR3nt: TGTGCTAGTGGCCGGGGGGGAAATCAGCCCCAGCATTTT
CDR3aa: CASGRGGNQPQHF

v_gene: TRBV4-2
abundance: .
j_gene: TRBJ2-7
d_gene: TRBD2
len: 16
CDR3nt: TGTGCCAGCAGCCAAGACGGCGGGGGGTTTACCTACGAGCAGTACTTC
CDR3aa: CASSQDGGGFTYEQYF

v_gene: TRBV13
abundance: .
j_gene: TRBJ1-2
d_gene: TRBD1
len: 15
CDR3nt: TGTGCCAGCAGCCCCAGGGGGCGAGGGCACTATGGCTACACCTTC
CDR3aa: CASSPRGRGHYGYTF

v_gene: TRBV10-3
abundance: .
j_gene: TRBJ1-6
d_gene: TRBD1
len: 15
CDR3nt: TGTGCCATCAGTTCTCAGGGGGTGGATAATTCACCCCTCCACTTT
CDR3aa: CAISSQGVDNSPLHF

v_gene: TRBV19
abundance: few
j_gene: TRBJ1-5
d_gene: .
len: 15
CDR3nt: TGTGCCAGTAGTAGGGGGCTAGGGTGGGATCAGCCCCAGCATTTT
CDR3aa: CASSRGLGWDQPQHF

v_gene: TRBV20-1
abundance: .
j_gene: TRBJ2-1
d_gene: TRBD2
len: 11
CDR3nt: TGCAGTGCGGGGGGGGTAAATGAGCAGTTCTTC
CDR3aa: CSAGGVNEQFF

v_gene: TRBV6-5
abundance: .
j_gene: TRBJ2-1
d_gene: .
len: 14
CDR3nt: TGTGCCAGCAGTACCAGGCTAGCCGGTGATGAGCAGTTCTTC
CDR3aa: CASSTRLAGDEQFF

v_gene: TRBV6-4
abundance: few
j_gene: TRBJ2-3
d_gene: TRBD2
len: 15
CDR3nt: TGTGCCAGCAGTCCTAGCGGGGGGGGCACAGATACGCAGTATTTT
CDR3aa: CASSPSGGGTDTQYF

v_gene: TRBV11-2
abundance: .
j_gene: TRBJ2-3
d_gene: .
len: 16
CDR3nt: TGTGCCAGCAGCTTAGACCCACAGGGCGGAAGAGATACGCAGTATTTT
CDR3aa: CASSLDPQGGRDTQYF

v_gene: TRBV6-2/TRBV6-3
abundance: .
j_gene: TRBJ2-1
d_gene: TRBD2
len: 16
CDR3nt: TGTGCCAGCAGTTACATAGCGGGAGGGGTAGGGAATGAGCAGTTCTTC
CDR3aa: CASSYIAGGVGNEQFF

v_gene: TRBV27
abundance: .
j_gene: TRBJ2-7
d_gene: TRBD1
len: 15
CDR3nt: TGTGCCAGCAGTTCAATCGGGGACAGGGGGCCCGAGCAGTACTTC
CDR3aa: CASSSIGDRGPEQYF

v_gene: TRBV6-5
abundance: .
j_gene: TRBJ1-2
d_gene: TRBD1
len: 15
CDR3nt: TGTGCCAGCAGTCGGCCGAACAGGGGGCGGGCTTCCTACACCTTC
CDR3aa: CASSRPNRGRASYTF

v_gene: TRBV5-1
abundance: .
j_gene: TRBJ2-7
d_gene: .
len: 16
CDR3nt: TGCGCCAGCAGCTTGGCTGGGAGCCTATCCATCTACGAGCAGTACTTC
CDR3aa: CASSLAGSLSIYEQYF

v_gene: TRBV4-3
abundance: .
j_gene: TRBJ2-2
d_gene: .
len: 17
CDR3nt: TGCGCCAGCAGCCAAGAGACTAGGGGAATAGGGACCGGGGAGCTGTTTTTT
CDR3aa: CASSQETRGIGTGELFF

v_gene: TRBV18
abundance: .
j_gene: TRBJ2-3
d_gene: .
len: 14
CDR3nt: TGTGCCAGCTCACCACGGGAGCGCTCGGATACGCAGTATTTT
CDR3aa: CASSPRERSDTQYF

v_gene: TRBV19
abundance: .
j_gene: TRBJ2-4
d_gene: TRBD2
len: 17
CDR3nt: TGTGCCAGTAGCACCTCAAGGGAGGGCCTAGCCAAAAACATTCAGTACTTC
CDR3aa: CASSTSREGLAKNIQYF

v_gene: TRBV12-3/TRBV12-4
abundance: once
j_gene: TRBJ1-1
d_gene: .
len: 13
CDR3nt: TGTGCCAGCATGACAGTGGAGAACACTGAAGCTTTCTTT
CDR3aa: CASMTVENTEAFF

v_gene: TRBV30
abundance: .
j_gene: TRBJ2-1
d_gene: .
len: 13
CDR3nt: TGTGCCTGGAGCCAAGGGGCCTACAATGAGCAGTTCTTC
CDR3aa: CAWSQGAYNEQFF

v_gene: TRBV4-3
abundance: .
j_gene: TRBJ2-1
d_gene: .
len: 14
CDR3nt: TGCGCCAGCAGCCAAGAGAGGGGGAGAAATGAGCAGTTCTTC
CDR3aa: CASSQERGRNEQFF

v_gene: TRBV7-2
abundance: .
j_gene: TRBJ2-5
d_gene: TRBD2
len: 16
CDR3nt: TGTGCCAGCAGCTTTCGACTAGCGGGAGAGGTGAAGACCCAGTACTTC
CDR3aa: CASSFRLAGEVKTQYF

v_gene: TRBV6-5
abundance: .
j_gene: TRBJ1-2
d_gene: .
len: 13
CDR3nt: TGTGCCAGCAGTAACACAGGGAACTATGGCTACACCTTC
CDR3aa: CASSNTGNYGYTF